This entry is about one T cell receptor (beta chain). The antigen this receptor binds is unknown. No much larger clone is present one base from it, and per-base qualities are unavailable. These data belong to a study of blood T cell repertoires in COVID-19 (dated by TCRdb to the early 2020s). Turning to the overall study: The collaborator samples originated in the United States, Italy and Spain and spanned the acute and convalescent phases of COVID-19. The prospective study material was composed of cDNA or gDNA derived from T cells, B-cell-depleted T cells, or PBMCs. The dataset comprised deeply sampled blood TCRbeta repertoires from subjects exposed to, actively infected with, or recovered from COVID-19. The repertoires were released in a freely available public database meant as a resource for research on the immune response to SARS-CoV-2. Samples came from the ongoing ImmuneRACE study (first 160 participants) plus 1,254 subjects from 6 global collaborators. Sample metadata almost always included a de-identified subject ID, COVID-19 status, age in years and sex. HLA class I and class II types, where available, came from metadata supplied by the sample provider rather than from assay-based typing. The paper as a whole reports these results and caveats: The amount of clinical and demographic metadata varied by source and participant and was provided uncurated.

The CDR3 measures 15 amino acids from cysteine to phenylalanine. Only the CDR3 DNA stays, 45 bases, in frame from base 1. From the germline V gene (reference sequence), CDR1 is SEHNR and CDR2 is FQNEAQ. Relative to germline, V is 5 bases shorter and J is 3 bases shorter, with 16 bases between their ends. The immunoSEQ Assay, a bias-controlled multiplex PCR, was used to amplify TCRbeta CDR3 regions from genomic DNA. For the original study's pipeline: The number of nucleated cells in each sample was estimated from the amplification of reference gene primers within the assay. To quantify the absolute abundance of each unique TCRbeta CDR3 rearrangement, sequence reads were collapsed and filtered. Productive Simpson clonality was computed per sample as the square root of Simpson's diversity index over productive rearrangements. Held by TCRdb, this immuneACCESS table contains in-frame sequences only and omits some clones. Under half of the omission traces to an unresolved V gene where checked; the cause of the rest is unknown. V and J calls and clone size follow that table, whereas D and trimming were derived from the DNA. In this sample the table shows 84,000 or so clones, approximately 86% of which occur a single time. Together, the top ten hold about a sixth of the sample.

Whole blood was collected in K2EDTA tubes by collaborating institutions according to the institutions' own protocols. Collaborator samples were shipped for TCRbeta analysis as frozen whole blood, isolated PBMCs, or DNA extracted from either sample type. What was sequenced was peripheral blood. This chain is built from TRBV7-9 and TRBJ1-1; the D gene identity is not certain. The TCR originated in an elderly man with active or convalescent COVID-19. The nucleotide sequence is TGTGCCAGCAGCCCGGAGTGGGTGAGAGACACTGAAGCTTTCTTT. Its translation reads: CASSPEWVRDTEAFF.